These T cell receptor beta chains were read from a single sample in a study of blood T cell repertoires in COVID-19. Libraries were prepared by immunoSEQ multiplex PCR; TCRdb keeps only in-frame clonotypes and omits some of them. Of around 20,000 clones in the sample, 80% to 95% were seen once. Sequenced: peripheral blood. The receptor source for this set is an older man with active COVID-19. The CDR3 runs from the conserved cysteine through the conserved F or W. The D gene is left open where the match is weak. A row's size may be missing; if present it is once, few, many or a size class.

once	TRBJ1-1	TRBV27	13	NA	TGTGCCAGCAGTTTCCGGGAGGACACTGAAGCTTTCTTT	CASSFREDTEAFF
NA	TRBJ2-1	TRBV11-2	14	TRBD2	TGTGCCAGCAGCCTTTCCGGGACTAACAATGAGCAGTTCTTC	CASSLSGTNNEQFF
NA	TRBJ2-1	TRBV7-2	15	TRBD1	TGTGCCAGCAGGCTCACAGGGGGCGTGGACAATGAGCAGTTCTTC	CASRLTGGVDNEQFF
NA	TRBJ1-5	TRBV6-6	16	TRBD1	TGTGCCAGCAGCCCGTCACAGGGGTTAAGCAATCAGCCCCAGCATTTT	CASSPSQGLSNQPQHF
NA	TRBJ1-2	TRBV7-2	14	NA	TGTGCCAGCAGCTTAGCAGGGGTTAACTATGGCTACACCTTC	CASSLAGVNYGYTF
NA	TRBJ2-1	TRBV20-1	12	NA	TGCAGTGCTAGTTCAGGGCCCAATGAGCAGTTCTTC	CSASSGPNEQFF
few	TRBJ2-7	TRBV10-3	15	TRBD1	TGTGCCATCAGTGGCGGGACAGGGGTAAACTACGAGCAGTACTTC	CAISGGTGVNYEQYF
NA	TRBJ2-3	TRBV3-1/TRBV3-2	16	TRBD2	TGTGCCAGCAGCCAAGATTTCAGCGGGGGGCGTGATACGCAGTATTTT	CASSQDFSGGRDTQYF
once	TRBJ2-1	TRBV28	22	NA	TGTGCCAGCAGTTTACCAGGGGCCTCGGAAACCCCGCACAGTGGCCTTTACAATGAGCAGTTCTTC	CASSLPGASETPHSGLYNEQFF
NA	TRBJ2-5	TRBV7-7	13	NA	TGTGCCAGCAGCCCTGGACAGTCGGAGACCCAGTACTTC	CASSPGQSETQYF
NA	TRBJ2-3	TRBV9	16	NA	TGTGCCAGCAGCGCCCTAGGACAGCCTAGCACAGATACGCAGTATTTT	CASSALGQPSTDTQYF
NA	TRBJ2-3	TRBV28	12	NA	TGTGCCAGCAGTCCCTACAGGGATACGCAGTATTTT	CASSPYRDTQYF
NA	TRBJ2-2	TRBV2	15	TRBD1	TGTGCCAGCAGTGACCAGGCAGGGGGCACCGGGGAGCTGTTTTTT	CASSDQAGGTGELFF
NA	TRBJ2-4	TRBV5-8	13	NA	TGTGCCAGCAGCCTCCGGGAGCCTTCAGTGTCGTACTTC	CASSLREPSVSYF
once	TRBJ2-5	TRBV18	14	TRBD1	TGTGCCAGCTCACCGGCGACAGGGACGGAGACCCAGTACTTC	CASSPATGTETQYF
NA	TRBJ1-6	TRBV27	12	NA	TGTGCCAGCAGTCTCCCAGGTCTACCCCTCCACTTT	CASSLPGLPLHF
NA	TRBJ2-7	TRBV6-2/TRBV6-3	15	NA	TGTGCCAGCAGTTACGGAGGGGCGGGGACGGCCGAGCAGTACTTC	CASSYGGAGTAEQYF
NA	TRBJ2-3	TRBV7-8	15	TRBD2	TGTGCCAGCAGCATCCGGCGGGGGGGGCGGGATACGCAGTATTTT	CASSIRRGGRDTQYF
NA	TRBJ1-6	TRBV12-3/TRBV12-4	12	NA	TGTGCCAGCAGTTTTCTTTCTTCACCCCTCCACTTT	CASSFLSSPLHF
once	TRBJ2-5	TRBV19	13	NA	TGTGCCAGTAGTGCAACAGGTACTGGGACCCAGTACTTC	CASSATGTGTQYF
NA	TRBJ1-3	TRBV15	16	NA	TGTGCCACCAGCAGAGACACCATAACGGCTGGAAACACCATATATTTT	CATSRDTITAGNTIYF
NA	TRBJ2-7	TRBV18	15	TRBD1	TGTGCCAGCTCTCTCGGGGACAGGCTTCGCTACGAGCAGTACTTC	CASSLGDRLRYEQYF
once	TRBJ1-5	TRBV19	15	TRBD1	TGTGCCAGTAAAGACGGACAGGGAAAAGACCAGCCCCAGCATTTT	CASKDGQGKDQPQHF
NA	TRBJ2-3	TRBV15	14	TRBD1	TGTGCCACCAGCAACATGGGACAGGGAGATACGCAGTATTTT	CATSNMGQGDTQYF
NA	TRBJ2-5	TRBV5-8	13	NA	TGTGCCAGCAGCCCGTCGGGGGTTGAGACCCAGTACTTC	CASSPSGVETQYF
NA	TRBJ2-5	TRBV4-2	16	TRBD2	TGTGCCAGCAGCCAAGATAGAACTAGCGGGGGAGAGACCCAGTACTTC	CASSQDRTSGGETQYF
NA	TRBJ2-7	TRBV6-2/TRBV6-3	14	TRBD2	TGTGCCAGCATCCCGGGGGGGAGTCCAGGGGAGCAGTACTTC	CASIPGGSPGEQYF
NA	TRBJ2-5	TRBV5-1	17	TRBD2	TGCGCCAGCAGCTTGGGGGGTCGTAGCGGGTTTCAAGAGACCCAGTACTTC	CASSLGGRSGFQETQYF
NA	TRBJ2-7	TRBV19	15	NA	TGTGCCAGTAGTGACCGCCAGGGATTACTCTACGAGCAGTACTTC	CASSDRQGLLYEQYF
NA	TRBJ2-5	TRBV15	17	NA	TGTGCCACCAGCAGACTCCAGGCCGGATCCCACCAAGAGACCCAGTACTTC	CATSRLQAGSHQETQYF
once	TRBJ1-5	TRBV28	15	TRBD1	TGTGCCAGCAGTTACAACAGGGGCCCTAATCAGCCCCAGCATTTT	CASSYNRGPNQPQHF
NA	TRBJ2-3	TRBV7-2	17	TRBD2	TGTGCCAGCAGCCAGACTAGCGGGGGGCCCATCACAGATACGCAGTATTTT	CASSQTSGGPITDTQYF
once	TRBJ2-5	TRBV7-2	13	TRBD1	TGTGCCACTAGTAAAGGGACAGGGGTAGCCCAGTACTTC	CATSKGTGVAQYF
NA	TRBJ2-7	TRBV28	16	TRBD1	TGTGCCAGCAGTCCAAGACGGGACAGGGTGCGCTACGAGCAGTACTTC	CASSPRRDRVRYEQYF
NA	TRBJ2-1	TRBV3-1/TRBV3-2	15	TRBD2	TGTGCCAGCAGCTCTACTAGCGGATCCTACAATGAGCAGTTCTTC	CASSSTSGSYNEQFF
once	TRBJ2-7	TRBV28	13	NA	TGTGCCAGCCGGGGTCGTCACTCCTACGAGCAGTACTTC	CASRGRHSYEQYF
NA	TRBJ1-5	TRBV15	14	TRBD1	TGTGCCACCAGTATGACAGGGGTTGGTCAGCCCCAGCATTTT	CATSMTGVGQPQHF
NA	TRBJ2-3	TRBV7-2	17	TRBD2	TGTGCCAGCAGCTTAGTGAAGCGGGGTCCGAGCACAGATACGCAGTATTTT	CASSLVKRGPSTDTQYF
NA	TRBJ1-1	TRBV28	13	TRBD1	TGTGCCAGCAGGGGACAGGGAGACCCTGAGGCCTTCTTT	CASRGQGDPEAFF
once	TRBJ2-5	TRBV3-1/TRBV3-2	18	TRBD2	TGTGCCAGCAGCCAAGGGACTAGCGGGGGTGCGTACCAAGAGACCCAGTACTTC	CASSQGTSGGAYQETQYF
NA	TRBJ1-2	TRBV28	15	NA	TGTGCCAGCAGCAAATATTCCAGCGCCGACTATGGCTACACCTTC	CASSKYSSADYGYTF
NA	TRBJ1-2	TRBV6-4	14	NA	TGTGCCAGCAGTGACTCCCAGGGGAGCTATGGCTACACCTTC	CASSDSQGSYGYTF
once	TRBJ1-5	TRBV19	16	NA	TGTGCCAGTAGTATCTCATCCAGCGGCGCGGCTCAGCCCCAGCATTTT	CASSISSSGAAQPQHF
NA	TRBJ1-1	TRBV19	15	NA	TGTGCCAGTAACTCCCGGGGGGCTCCGGGCACTGAAGCTTTCTTT	CASNSRGAPGTEAFF
NA	TRBJ2-3	TRBV5-1	14	TRBD2	TGCGCCAGCAGCTCCATAGCGGGAGAAGATACGCAGTATTTT	CASSSIAGEDTQYF
NA	TRBJ2-7	TRBV3-1/TRBV3-2	16	TRBD2	TGTGCCAGCAGCCCCAACCTCCTTGGACTAGCGAGGGAGCAGTACTTC	CASSPNLLGLAREQYF